The rows below give T cell receptor beta chains drawn from one sample of a study of blood T cell repertoires in COVID-19. The table came from immunoSEQ multiplex PCR; TCRdb's copy has only in-frame clones and leaves some out. Seen here are roughly 410,000 clones, over 75% observed once, and the top ten hold approximately 1.5%. Sequencing was done on a sample of peripheral blood. Source of these receptors: a woman aged 40 to 50 with COVID-19, enrolled during active disease. The CDR3 runs from the conserved cysteine through the conserved F or W. A D gene is named only where the DNA matches it firmly. Clone size is not always given. Where it is, it says once, few, many or a class for expanded clones.

j_call: TRBJ1-6; clone_size: -; v_call: TRBV15; d_call: -; cdr3_nt: TGTGCCACCAGCCCACGGACTCAGAATTCACCCCTCCACTTT; cdr3_aa: CATSPRTQNSPLHF
j_call: TRBJ2-2; clone_size: -; v_call: TRBV19; d_call: TRBD2; cdr3_nt: TGTGCCAGTAGTATGGCGGGGGGAAGGACGTCCACCGGGGAGCTGTTTTTT; cdr3_aa: CASSMAGGRTSTGELFF
j_call: TRBJ1-1; clone_size: -; v_call: TRBV27; d_call: -; cdr3_nt: TGTGCCAGCAGTTTATCCCCGCGGGGGCGCACTGAAGCTTTCTTT; cdr3_aa: CASSLSPRGRTEAFF
j_call: TRBJ2-5; clone_size: -; v_call: TRBV20-1; d_call: -; cdr3_nt: TGCAGTGCGGCCCCGGGGGAGACCCAGTACTTC; cdr3_aa: CSAAPGETQYF
j_call: TRBJ1-2; clone_size: -; v_call: TRBV9; d_call: -; cdr3_nt: TGTGCCAGCAGCCCCGACAGAAACTATGGCTACACCTTC; cdr3_aa: CASSPDRNYGYTF
j_call: TRBJ1-2; clone_size: -; v_call: TRBV6-5; d_call: -; cdr3_nt: TGTGCCAGCAGTTACTCGTCAGGGGCTGGCTACACCTTC; cdr3_aa: CASSYSSGAGYTF
j_call: TRBJ2-3; clone_size: -; v_call: TRBV7-7; d_call: -; cdr3_nt: TGTGCTAGCAGCCCAGGCCCGGGAACGCAGTATTTT; cdr3_aa: CASSPGPGTQYF
j_call: TRBJ1-1; clone_size: -; v_call: TRBV18; d_call: TRBD1; cdr3_nt: TGTGCCAGCTCACAAAACAGGGGATACACTGAAGCTTTCTTT; cdr3_aa: CASSQNRGYTEAFF
j_call: TRBJ2-7; clone_size: -; v_call: TRBV27; d_call: -; cdr3_nt: TGTGCCAGCAGTCACATCCTACAGGGCCTCTCCTACGAGCAGTACTTC; cdr3_aa: CASSHILQGLSYEQYF
j_call: TRBJ2-7; clone_size: -; v_call: TRBV7-2; d_call: TRBD2; cdr3_nt: TGTGCCAGCACCCTTGGAGGCGGGGGGGGGCACTACGAGCAGTACTTC; cdr3_aa: CASTLGGGGGHYEQYF
j_call: TRBJ1-2; clone_size: -; v_call: TRBV19; d_call: -; cdr3_nt: TGTGCCAGTAGTCCCCTAGGAGGGGCGCTTGACTATGGCTACACCTTC; cdr3_aa: CASSPLGGALDYGYTF
j_call: TRBJ2-1; clone_size: -; v_call: TRBV29-1; d_call: -; cdr3_nt: TGCAGCGTTACCCCGGGTCCTCGAGGTGAGCAGTTCTTC; cdr3_aa: CSVTPGPRGEQFF
j_call: TRBJ1-1; clone_size: few; v_call: TRBV5-1; d_call: TRBD1; cdr3_nt: TGCGCCAGCAGCTTGGAAGCAGGGGGCAAGGATGAAGCTTTCTTT; cdr3_aa: CASSLEAGGKDEAFF
j_call: TRBJ1-2; clone_size: once; v_call: TRBV9; d_call: -; cdr3_nt: TGTGCCAGCAGCACCCCGCAGGGGCATTACTATGGCTACACCTTC; cdr3_aa: CASSTPQGHYYGYTF
j_call: TRBJ2-5; clone_size: -; v_call: TRBV15; d_call: TRBD1; cdr3_nt: TGTGCCACCAGCAGAGGACAGGGTGTTGGAATCAGGGTTGAGACCCAGTACTTC; cdr3_aa: CATSRGQGVGIRVETQYF
j_call: TRBJ1-2; clone_size: -; v_call: TRBV18; d_call: -; cdr3_nt: TGTGCCAGCTCACCAACGGTAACGGGGTCAACCTATGGCTACACCTTC; cdr3_aa: CASSPTVTGSTYGYTF
j_call: TRBJ2-7; clone_size: -; v_call: TRBV3-1/TRBV3-2; d_call: TRBD2; cdr3_nt: TGTGCCAGCAGTCCCCTAGCGGGGTACGAGCAGTACTTC; cdr3_aa: CASSPLAGYEQYF
j_call: TRBJ2-1; clone_size: few; v_call: TRBV7-2; d_call: -; cdr3_nt: TGTGCCATCAAGACCTATCGGGTCCCCCGCTACAATGAGCAGTTCTTC; cdr3_aa: CAIKTYRVPRYNEQFF
j_call: TRBJ1-1; clone_size: -; v_call: TRBV19; d_call: -; cdr3_nt: TGTGCCAGTACTGACAGGTCCCTCAGGATGAACACTGAAGCTTTCTTT; cdr3_aa: CASTDRSLRMNTEAFF
j_call: TRBJ2-2; clone_size: -; v_call: TRBV7-9; d_call: -; cdr3_nt: TGTGCCAGCAGTCCAGGGTTCCCCGGGGAGCTGTTTTTT; cdr3_aa: CASSPGFPGELFF
j_call: TRBJ2-7; clone_size: -; v_call: TRBV5-1; d_call: -; cdr3_nt: TGCGCCAGCAGCCTCACCCGGGTTTCAGGGGAGAGGGTCTACGAGCAGTACTTC; cdr3_aa: CASSLTRVSGERVYEQYF
j_call: TRBJ2-3; clone_size: -; v_call: TRBV15; d_call: TRBD2; cdr3_nt: TGTGCCACCAGCAGATCACTAGCGGGGGGGCCTTTAGGGACAGATACGCAGTATTTT; cdr3_aa: CATSRSLAGGPLGTDTQYF
j_call: TRBJ2-5; clone_size: once; v_call: TRBV2; d_call: -; cdr3_nt: TGTGCCAGCAGTCCCGGGACAGAGACCAGGCATGGGGGGGAGACCCAGTACTTC; cdr3_aa: CASSPGTETRHGGETQYF
j_call: TRBJ2-2; clone_size: -; v_call: TRBV19; d_call: -; cdr3_nt: TGTGCCAGTAGTATCCAGGCGTCCGGGGAGCTGTTTTTT; cdr3_aa: CASSIQASGELFF
j_call: TRBJ2-4; clone_size: -; v_call: TRBV6-5; d_call: TRBD1; cdr3_nt: TGTGCCAGCAGGAGACAGGGGACGGGAAACATTCAGTACTTC; cdr3_aa: CASRRQGTGNIQYF
j_call: TRBJ2-7; clone_size: few; v_call: TRBV19; d_call: -; cdr3_nt: TGTGCCAGTAGTAGGGGGGGCGCGGAGGCCTACGAGCAGTACTTC; cdr3_aa: CASSRGGAEAYEQYF
j_call: TRBJ2-7; clone_size: -; v_call: TRBV15; d_call: -; cdr3_nt: TGTGCCACCAGCAGAGATCGGGAGTCGAGCTCCTACGAGCAGTACTTC; cdr3_aa: CATSRDRESSSYEQYF
j_call: TRBJ2-4; clone_size: -; v_call: TRBV5-4; d_call: TRBD2; cdr3_nt: TGTGCCAGCAGCTTGGCCTCGGGACTAGCGGGGTTGCCAGCCAAAAACATTCAGTACTTC; cdr3_aa: CASSLASGLAGLPAKNIQYF
j_call: TRBJ2-1; clone_size: -; v_call: TRBV9; d_call: -; cdr3_nt: TGTGCCAGCAGCCAGGAGGCCTTCAGCTCCTACAATGAGCAGTTCTTC; cdr3_aa: CASSQEAFSSYNEQFF
j_call: TRBJ1-2; clone_size: once; v_call: TRBV29-1; d_call: TRBD1; cdr3_nt: TGCAGCGGTACACTGGGGACAGGGGGAAACTATGGCTACACCTTC; cdr3_aa: CSGTLGTGGNYGYTF
j_call: TRBJ1-1; clone_size: -; v_call: TRBV5-8; d_call: -; cdr3_nt: TGTGCCAGCAGCTTGGTTTCAGGGGATGGTGAAGCTTTCTTT; cdr3_aa: CASSLVSGDGEAFF
j_call: TRBJ2-5; clone_size: -; v_call: TRBV27; d_call: -; cdr3_nt: TGTGCCAGCAGTTTATCGGTAACAGGGAAAGAGACCCAGTACTTC; cdr3_aa: CASSLSVTGKETQYF
j_call: TRBJ2-5; clone_size: -; v_call: TRBV5-4; d_call: -; cdr3_nt: TGTGCCAGCAGCTCCCCCCCGGGAGAGACCCAGTACTTC; cdr3_aa: CASSSPPGETQYF
j_call: TRBJ2-3; clone_size: -; v_call: TRBV7-2; d_call: TRBD2; cdr3_nt: TGTGCCAGCAGCTTAGATTCCCCACTAGCGACAGATACGCAGTATTTT; cdr3_aa: CASSLDSPLATDTQYF
j_call: TRBJ2-6; clone_size: -; v_call: TRBV30; d_call: -; cdr3_nt: TGTGCCTGGACTGGGCTTTCTGGGGCCAACGTCCTGACTTTC; cdr3_aa: CAWTGLSGANVLTF
j_call: TRBJ1-3; clone_size: -; v_call: TRBV10-3; d_call: -; cdr3_nt: TGTGCCATCAGACCATATACTACTCTTGGAAACACCATATATTTT; cdr3_aa: CAIRPYTTLGNTIYF
j_call: TRBJ1-4; clone_size: -; v_call: TRBV7-2; d_call: TRBD1; cdr3_nt: TGTGCCAGCAGCCAGGACAGGGGCACTAATGAAAAACTGTTTTTT; cdr3_aa: CASSQDRGTNEKLFF
j_call: TRBJ2-1; clone_size: once; v_call: TRBV7-9; d_call: TRBD2; cdr3_nt: TGTGCCAGCACCTCCCGGGCGGGGGAGGACTGGAATGAGCAGTTCTTC; cdr3_aa: CASTSRAGEDWNEQFF
j_call: TRBJ1-3; clone_size: -; v_call: TRBV7-8; d_call: -; cdr3_nt: TGTGCCAGCAGCTTAGTAACTGGAAACACCATATATTTT; cdr3_aa: CASSLVTGNTIYF
j_call: TRBJ2-5; clone_size: -; v_call: TRBV29-1; d_call: -; cdr3_nt: TGCAGCGTTGGGGGCCGGGAGACCCAGTACTTC; cdr3_aa: CSVGGRETQYF
j_call: TRBJ2-7; clone_size: -; v_call: TRBV5-1; d_call: -; cdr3_nt: TGCGCCAGCAGCTTTTTTCCAGGGGCCCACGAGCAGTACTTC; cdr3_aa: CASSFFPGAHEQYF
j_call: TRBJ1-1; clone_size: -; v_call: TRBV6-5; d_call: TRBD1; cdr3_nt: TGTGCCAGCAGCCTGGGACAGGATAGGACTGAAGCTTTCTTT; cdr3_aa: CASSLGQDRTEAFF
j_call: TRBJ2-7; clone_size: -; v_call: TRBV5-5; d_call: -; cdr3_nt: TGTGCCAGCAGCTTAGTAGGGGACTACGAGCAGTACTTC; cdr3_aa: CASSLVGDYEQYF
j_call: TRBJ2-2; clone_size: -; v_call: TRBV6-1; d_call: -; cdr3_nt: TGTGCCAGCAGTGGAACCAACAGGGGGGGGAACACCGGGGAGCTGTTTTTT; cdr3_aa: CASSGTNRGGNTGELFF
j_call: TRBJ2-1; clone_size: -; v_call: TRBV5-1; d_call: TRBD2; cdr3_nt: TGCGCCAGCAGCGAGAAGACTAGCGGGAGTAACAATGAGCAGTTCTTC; cdr3_aa: CASSEKTSGSNNEQFF
j_call: TRBJ2-7; clone_size: -; v_call: TRBV6-5; d_call: -; cdr3_nt: TGTGCCAGCAGTTACTCGATGAGCGAGCAGTACTTC; cdr3_aa: CASSYSMSEQYF
j_call: TRBJ1-1; clone_size: -; v_call: TRBV4-3; d_call: TRBD1; cdr3_nt: TGCGCCAGCAGCCCCAGGGGGCGGAACACTGAAGCTTTCTTT; cdr3_aa: CASSPRGRNTEAFF
j_call: TRBJ1-5; clone_size: -; v_call: TRBV6-2/TRBV6-3; d_call: -; cdr3_nt: TGTGCCAGCAGTTACGGGGGCGCAGGTTTGGCCCAGCATTTT; cdr3_aa: CASSYGGAGLAQHF
j_call: TRBJ1-6; clone_size: -; v_call: TRBV28; d_call: TRBD1; cdr3_nt: TGTGCCAGCAGTTTATCCCACGGACAGGGTTTTGGTCGCGTCCACTTT; cdr3_aa: CASSLSHGQGFGRVHF
j_call: TRBJ1-2; clone_size: -; v_call: TRBV5-1; d_call: TRBD1; cdr3_nt: TGCGCCAGCAGCCCGGACCCAGCCGGGACAGGGGTCGATGGCTACACCTTC; cdr3_aa: CASSPDPAGTGVDGYTF
j_call: TRBJ1-2; clone_size: -; v_call: TRBV11-2; d_call: TRBD1; cdr3_nt: TGTGCCAGCAGCACGGGACAGACTTACTATGGCTACACCTTC; cdr3_aa: CASSTGQTYYGYTF
j_call: TRBJ1-6; clone_size: -; v_call: TRBV5-1; d_call: -; cdr3_nt: TGCGCCAGCAGCTTCGGGGAACTTTTGAATTCACCCCTCCACTTT; cdr3_aa: CASSFGELLNSPLHF
j_call: TRBJ2-2; clone_size: -; v_call: TRBV5-8; d_call: TRBD2; cdr3_nt: TGTGCCAGCAGCCCTCTGGGCGGGGGGTTCGCCGGGGAGCTGTTTTTT; cdr3_aa: CASSPLGGGFAGELFF
j_call: TRBJ1-1; clone_size: -; v_call: TRBV5-1; d_call: -; cdr3_nt: TGCGCCAGCAGCTTCGCGACAAGCCGGACCCCCGGACTCTATACTGAAGCTTTCTTT; cdr3_aa: CASSFATSRTPGLYTEAFF
j_call: TRBJ1-2; clone_size: few; v_call: TRBV7-2; d_call: TRBD1; cdr3_nt: TGTGCCAGCAGCTTTGGGACAGGGGGGACTTATGGCTACACCTTC; cdr3_aa: CASSFGTGGTYGYTF
j_call: TRBJ1-3; clone_size: -; v_call: TRBV30; d_call: TRBD1; cdr3_nt: TGTGCCTGGGCTAGGACAGGGAGTAGGAACACCATATATTTT; cdr3_aa: CAWARTGSRNTIYF
j_call: TRBJ1-1; clone_size: -; v_call: TRBV7-7; d_call: -; cdr3_nt: TGTGCTAGCAGCCCGTTCTTAGGGGAAACTGAAGCTTTCTTT; cdr3_aa: CASSPFLGETEAFF
j_call: TRBJ1-2; clone_size: -; v_call: TRBV5-1; d_call: TRBD1; cdr3_nt: TGCGCCAGCAGCTTGACAGGGGGCCAGGGCTATGGCTACACCTTC; cdr3_aa: CASSLTGGQGYGYTF
j_call: TRBJ1-5; clone_size: -; v_call: TRBV7-2; d_call: TRBD1; cdr3_nt: TGTGCCAGCAGCGTAACGACAGGGTGGCAGCCCCAGCATTTT; cdr3_aa: CASSVTTGWQPQHF